This T cell receptor beta chain was sequenced for a study of T cells in Graves' hyperthyroidism and ophthalmopathy. The study's findings and limits: Blood samples included most of the expanded thyroid clonotypes exceeding 0.001. Ophthalmopathy cases were set apart from stable hyperthyroidism by a 13 V-J model.

Exclusions: uncontrolled infection, other autoimmune disease, pregnancy, lactation. Thyroid ultrasound, orbital computed tomography, clinical symptoms, and serum thyroxine and TRAb underpinned diagnoses. Ten or more counts support this clonotype. Its antigen is unidentified. This CDR3 comprises 13 residues. Germline CDR1 reads SGHVS; CDR2 reads FQNEAQ. Between the trimmed V and J ends, which lost 5 bases and 4 bases, there was a span of 11 bases. RNA transcripts provided the source from which TCR beta CDR3 regions were amplified. The HTBI primer set was used in a first-round RT-PCR of the TCR CDR3. A single record per CDR3 protein comes from TCRdb applying MiXCR to the multiplex PCR reads. The sample lists over 500,000 distinct CDR3 sequences, 35% to 50% occurring once.

Sample: peripheral blood or thyroid tissue (not recorded which). V usage is TRBV7-8 and J usage is TRBJ1-2, with no clear D. The source of this sequence is an adult woman with Graves' disease, either hyperthyroidism or ophthalmopathy (not recorded which). CDR3 nucleotides: TGTGCCAGCAGCCAGGACGGGTTCTATGGCTACACCTTC. Protein: CASSQDGFYGYTF.